This T cell receptor beta chain is drawn from a study of OX40 agonist ivuxolimab in advanced cancers. Study-level information: The group had a mean age of about 65 years, ranged from about 20 to 79, and was just under 85% male.

Overall study results and limits: Partial responders at 0.1-3.0 mg/kg showed near-lowest clonal expansion.

On this clone itself: The antigen is undetermined.

Here immunoSEQ multiplex PCR was the method, and the copy in TCRdb shows in-frame clones only, minus some. The sample has under 70,000 clones, roughly 81% seen once. Germline values: CDR1 SQVTM, CDR2 ANQGSEA. CDR3 size: 15 residues. V lost 0 bases, J lost 7 bases, and 16 bases lay in between. V is TRBV29-1 and J is TRBJ2-1; D is uncertain. This sequence originates from an adult with an advanced solid tumor such as melanoma, head and neck, liver or kidney cancer. Source: CD4+ or CD8+ T cells sorted from blood, taken in a trial of the OX40 agonist ivuxolimab. The CDR3 DNA sequence: TGCAGCGTTGAAGATCGGGCAGGACCTAGGAATGAGCAGTTCTTC. Encoded protein: CSVEDRAGPRNEQFF.